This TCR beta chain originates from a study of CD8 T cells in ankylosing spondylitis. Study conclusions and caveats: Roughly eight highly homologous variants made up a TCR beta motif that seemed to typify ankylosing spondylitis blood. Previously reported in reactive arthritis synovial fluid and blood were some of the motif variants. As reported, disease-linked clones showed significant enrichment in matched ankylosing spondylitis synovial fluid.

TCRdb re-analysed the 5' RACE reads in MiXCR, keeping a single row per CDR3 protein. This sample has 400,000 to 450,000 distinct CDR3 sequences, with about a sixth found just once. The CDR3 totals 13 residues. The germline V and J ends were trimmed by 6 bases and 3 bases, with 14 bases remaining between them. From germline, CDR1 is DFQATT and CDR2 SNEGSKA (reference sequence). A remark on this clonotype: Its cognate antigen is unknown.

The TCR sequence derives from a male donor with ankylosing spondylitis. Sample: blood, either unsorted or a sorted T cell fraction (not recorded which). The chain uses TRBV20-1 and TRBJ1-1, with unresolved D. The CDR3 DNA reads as TGCAGTGCCCAGGCGGGGATTTACACTGAAGCTTTCTTT. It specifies CSAQAGIYTEAFF.